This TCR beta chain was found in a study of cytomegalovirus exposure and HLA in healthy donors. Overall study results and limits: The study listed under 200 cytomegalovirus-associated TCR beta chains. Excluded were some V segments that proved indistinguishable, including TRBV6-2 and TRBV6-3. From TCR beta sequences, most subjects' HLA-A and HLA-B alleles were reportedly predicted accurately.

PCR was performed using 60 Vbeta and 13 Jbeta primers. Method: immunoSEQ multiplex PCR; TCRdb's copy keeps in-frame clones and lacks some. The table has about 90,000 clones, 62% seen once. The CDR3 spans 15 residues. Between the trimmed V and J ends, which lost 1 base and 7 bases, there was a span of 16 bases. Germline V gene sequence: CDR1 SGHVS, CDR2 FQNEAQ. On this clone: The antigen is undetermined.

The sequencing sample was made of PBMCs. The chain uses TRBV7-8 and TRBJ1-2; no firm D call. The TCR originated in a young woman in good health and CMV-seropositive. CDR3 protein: CASSLERGLIAGYTF. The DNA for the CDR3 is TGTGCCAGCAGCTTAGAGCGGGGATTAATTGCTGGCTACACCTTC.